This passage covers 21 T cell receptor beta chains from one sample sequenced in a study of blood T cell repertoires in COVID-19. The protocol was immunoSEQ multiplex PCR, while the TCRdb copy is restricted to in-frame clones and leaves out a portion. This sample has roughly 30,000 clones, with 85% to 95% found just once. Sequenced: peripheral blood. The receptors were sampled from a woman in her seventies with COVID-19, enrolled during active disease.

CDR3 DNA: TGTGCCAGCAGCCCGAAGCGGACAGGACCCGAAAACTATGGCTACACCTTC. Translating it yields CASSPKRTGPENYGYTF. V and J are TRBV7-8 and TRBJ1-2; TRBD1 aligns across 7 bases. The ends lost 5 bases at V and 2 bases at J; junction bases unmatched: 14. This CDR3 spans 17 amino acids. CDR1 SGHVS and CDR2 FQNEAQ come from the germline V gene.

The V gene is TRBV9, the J gene TRBJ1-1; D call uncertain. The CDR3 consists of 13 residues. CDR1 is SGDLS and CDR2 is YYNGEE in the germline V gene. The V and J ends lost 4 bases and 1 base respectively, with 8 bases between them. CDR3 coding DNA: TGTGCCAGCAGCTTTTCATCGAACACTGAAGCTTTCTTT. Amino acid sequence: CASSFSSNTEAFF.

The chain combines TRBV7-9 with TRBJ2-3, with 8 bases aligning to TRBD2. V shed 2 bases and J 5 bases; nucleotides not matched to a gene: 9. CDR1 SEHNR and CDR2 FQNEAQ come from the germline V gene (reference sequence). The CDR3 is 16 residues long. Here the CDR3 DNA reads TGTGCCAGCAGCTTATACGGGAGGGCCTTGGGAGATACGCAGTATTTT. Protein: CASSLYGRALGDTQYF.

The gene calls are TRBV13 and TRBJ2-1, with 9 bases identical to TRBD2. The CDR3 sequence is 15 residues long. With V trimmed by 5 bases and J by 9 bases, 11 bases remained unmatched. Germline-derived CDR1 and CDR2 are PRHDT and FYEKMQ (reference sequence). This CDR3 is CASSPLAGSGGEQFF. The CDR3 coding sequence is TGTGCCAGCAGCCCCCTAGCGGGATCGGGCGGTGAGCAGTTCTTC.

In this sample, this clone turned up once. The rearrangement links TRBV7-9 to TRBJ2-1, with 8 positions matching TRBD2. V was clipped by 3 bases and J by 3 bases; unmatched bases: 1. There are 14 residues in the CDR3. CDR1 and CDR2 from the germline V gene are SEHNR and FQNEAQ (reference sequence). In DNA, the CDR3 is TGTGCCAGCAGCTTCGGGACTAGCTACAATGAGCAGTTCTTC. This sequence encodes CASSFGTSYNEQFF.

The V gene is TRBV19, the J gene TRBJ1-3; D is unresolved. There are 15 residues in the CDR3. Trimming left V 4 bases short and J 0 bases short, with 10 bases between. The germline CDR1 and CDR2 sequences are LNHDA and SQIVND (reference sequence). The CDR3 region is CASSRGLPSGNTIYF. CDR3 nucleotide sequence: TGTGCCAGTAGTAGAGGACTACCCTCTGGAAACACCATATATTTT.

This sequence joins TRBV29-1 and TRBJ2-5; a weak D match, TRBD1 (6 bases). The CDR3 contains 13 residues. The germline CDR1 and CDR2 sequences are SQVTM and ANQGSEA. The ends were cut back, 5 bases at V and 1 base at J, with 11 bases in the middle. CDR3 sequence (DNA): TGCAGCGTTTCGGACAGAAGCCAAGAGACCCAGTACTTC. It codes for CSVSDRSQETQYF.

The chain is built from TRBV2 and TRBJ1-1, with 7 bases identical to TRBD1. With V trimmed by 4 bases and J by 0 bases, 11 bases remained unmatched. Germline loops: CDR1 SNHLY, CDR2 FYNNEI. CDR3 size: 17 residues. For the CDR3, the DNA is TGTGCCAGCAGTGCCCTGGACAGGTATAATTTGAACACTGAAGCTTTCTTT. It encodes CASSALDRYNLNTEAFF.

This chain connects TRBV6-4 to TRBJ2-1; D might be TRBD2 (5 bases). Between the trimmed V and J ends, which lost 5 bases and 4 bases, there was a span of 12 bases. From germline, CDR1 is MRHNA and CDR2 SNTAGT. This CDR3 spans 14 amino acids. This CDR3 is CASSRSGEYNEQFF. For the CDR3, the DNA is TGTGCCAGCAGTCGGTCCGGGGAATACAATGAGCAGTTCTTC.

The V and J genes are TRBV24-1 and TRBJ2-4, with D possibly being TRBD2 (5 bases). The CDR3 covers 11 residues. The V end lost 9 bases, the J end lost 8 bases, and 10 bases lay between the germline ends. Germline CDR1 KGHDR, CDR2 SFDVKD. The CDR3 nucleotides read TGTGCCACCGGCCGGGGTGACATTCAGTACTTC. Its translation is CATGRGDIQYF.

This clone was observed once. This chain links TRBV6-5 with TRBJ1-3; D ambiguous. Germline loops: CDR1 MNHEY, CDR2 SVGAGI. Between the trimmed V and J ends, which lost 4 bases and 1 base, there was a span of 11 bases. There are 15 residues in the CDR3. The CDR3 coding sequence is TGTGCCAGCAGTTTCTCCCCGGGTTCTGGAAACACCATATATTTT. Translation gives CASSFSPGSGNTIYF.

This clone appeared a few times. V and J are TRBV7-9 and TRBJ2-7, with a weak D call TRBD1 (8 bases). The CDR3 covers 15 residues. V was trimmed by 5 bases and J by 5 bases, leaving 19 bases between them. The germline V gene has CDR1 SEHNR and CDR2 FQNEAQ (reference sequence). Written as DNA, the CDR3 is TGTGCCAGCAGCCTACTACAGGGGGGGCTCAACGAGCAGTACTTC. Its translation: CASSLLQGGLNEQYF.

The J gene is TRBJ1-5, the V gene TRBV19; D possibly corresponds to TRBD1 (6 bases). CDR1 is LNHDA, CDR2 SQIVND, per germline (reference sequence). The CDR3 consists of 14 residues. Deletions cut 6 bases from V and 6 bases from J, with 15 bases between. The CDR3 region has the DNA TGTGCCAGTAGCTGGGGGGGGCAAGGTCAGCCCCAGCATTTT. Residues: CASSWGGQGQPQHF.

Here the CDR3 DNA reads TGTGCCTGGTCGGTCTCCTATAATTCACCCCTCCACTTT. Translated: CAWSVSYNSPLHF. The chain carries TRBV30 and TRBJ1-6; no definite D call. CDR1 and CDR2 from the germline V gene are GTSNPN and SVGIG (reference sequence). CDR3 size: 13 residues. V lost 5 bases and J 0 bases, leaving 5 bases between the germline ends.

There are a few counts of this clone. This chain uses TRBV5-1 with TRBJ2-7, with TRBD2 matching 8 bases. The CDR3 loop spans 14 amino acids. V was pared by 4 bases and J by 4 bases, with 7 bases of the junction left unmatched. The germline CDR1 and CDR2 sequences are SGHRS and YFSETQ. CDR3 loop: CASSLGAGEYEQYF. The CDR3 DNA reads as TGCGCCAGCAGCCTGGGAGCGGGAGAGTACGAGCAGTACTTC.

This clone was observed once. The V and J genes are TRBV5-1 and TRBJ1-4; 10 bases line up with TRBD1. Germline CDR1 and CDR2: SGHRS and YFSETQ. V shed 4 bases, J shed 7 bases, and the junction held 4 bases outside the gene matches. The CDR3 is 14 amino acids. The DNA of the CDR3 is TGCGCCAGCAGCCACGGGACAGGGGCTGAAAAACTGTTTTTT. Its protein is CASSHGTGAEKLFF.

V usage is TRBV2 and J usage is TRBJ1-4; D might be TRBD1 (6 bases). The CDR3 consists of 15 residues. V lost 6 bases to trimming and J lost 5 bases, with 16 bases between them. Germline V gene data show CDR1 as SNHLY and CDR2 as FYNNEI. CDR3 residues: CASRSIIDRNEKLFF. For the CDR3, the DNA is TGTGCCAGCAGATCAATAATAGACAGGAATGAAAAACTGTTTTTT.

The chain recombines TRBV19 with TRBJ2-1; 10 positions match TRBD2. The trim removed 3 bases at V and 5 bases at J, leaving 4 bases unmatched. This CDR3 is built from 15 residues. Germline CDR1 reads LNHDA; CDR2 reads SQIVND (reference sequence). The CDR3 region is CASSIQLAGNNEQFF. CDR3 sequence (DNA): TGTGCCAGTAGTATCCAACTAGCGGGAAACAATGAGCAGTTCTTC.

The genes are TRBV11-3 and TRBJ2-5; 7 bases map to TRBD1. J gave up 5 bases and V 5 bases, and 5 bases lay outside the gene matches. Germline CDR1 SGHNT, CDR2 YENEEA. This CDR3 is 13 amino acids long. CDR3 DNA: TGTGCCAGCAGCCCGACAGGGCTTGAGACCCAGTACTTC. It translates to CASSPTGLETQYF.

This clone occurred once. V usage is TRBV5-1 and J usage is TRBJ1-1, with D possibly being TRBD1 (6 bases). CDR1 is SGHRS, CDR2 YFSETQ, per germline. V was clipped by 2 bases and J by 1 base, with 12 bases between them. This CDR3 has 15 amino acids. The DNA of the CDR3 is TGCGCCAGCAGCTTTGCAGGGGCGTCGAACACTGAAGCTTTCTTT. Translated: CASSFAGASNTEAFF.

The V gene is TRBV10-3, the J gene TRBJ2-3, with D unresolved. The length of the CDR3 is 14 residues. Trimming shortened V by 4 bases and J by 0 bases, and 8 bases separated the two germline ends. Germline values: CDR1 ENHRY, CDR2 SYGVKD. CDR3 in amino acids: CAISGVASTDTQYF. The CDR3 DNA reads TGTGCCATCAGTGGGGTAGCTAGCACAGATACGCAGTATTTT.